This is a list of T cell receptor beta chains from one sample in a study of human thymus T cells. The protocol was immunoSEQ multiplex PCR, while the TCRdb copy is restricted to in-frame clones and leaves out a portion. The sample includes fewer than 55,000 clones, 94% of them seen just once. The sequenced sample consisted of blood. The receptors come from a boy in the first two years of life with a congenital heart defect but otherwise immunologically healthy. CDR3s include the opening cysteine and the closing phenylalanine or tryptophan. A D gene is named only where the DNA matches it firmly. Only some rows state a clone size, as once, few, many or a class for expanded clones.

j_call: TRBJ1-5; clone_size: -; d_call: -; v_call: TRBV9; cdr3_nt: TGTGCCAGCAGCGTAGTGGGTACCAATCAGCCCCAGCATTTT; cdr3_aa: CASSVVGTNQPQHF
j_call: TRBJ2-1; clone_size: -; d_call: TRBD1; v_call: TRBV7-9; cdr3_nt: TGTGCCAGCAGCCCAGGGGGCTCCTACAATGAGCAGTTCTTC; cdr3_aa: CASSPGGSYNEQFF
j_call: TRBJ1-2; clone_size: -; d_call: -; v_call: TRBV19; cdr3_nt: TGTACCTCAAGGCAGGGAATCTATGGCTACACCTTC; cdr3_aa: CTSRQGIYGYTF
j_call: TRBJ2-5; clone_size: -; d_call: TRBD2; v_call: TRBV23-1; cdr3_nt: TGCGCCAGCTCTAGAATGGGACTAGCGGGGGGCCGGGAGACCCAGTACTTC; cdr3_aa: CASSRMGLAGGRETQYF
j_call: TRBJ1-1; clone_size: -; d_call: -; v_call: TRBV18; cdr3_nt: TGTGCCAGCTCACCCCTGAGGGGAAAAACTTTCTTT; cdr3_aa: CASSPLRGKTFF
j_call: TRBJ1-1; clone_size: once; d_call: -; v_call: TRBV1; cdr3_nt: TGCACCAGCAGCCAAGATAGGAACAGCCTGAACACTGAAGCTTTCTTT; cdr3_aa: CTSSQDRNSLNTEAFF
j_call: TRBJ1-5; clone_size: -; d_call: TRBD1; v_call: TRBV27; cdr3_nt: TGTGCCAGCAGACTGGGACAGACGAGCAATCAGCCCCAGCATTTT; cdr3_aa: CASRLGQTSNQPQHF
j_call: TRBJ1-3; clone_size: -; d_call: -; v_call: TRBV4-3; cdr3_nt: TGCGCCAGCAGCCAAGAGCCTTCGACAGGCCCAAACACCATATATTTT; cdr3_aa: CASSQEPSTGPNTIYF
j_call: TRBJ2-7; clone_size: -; d_call: TRBD1; v_call: TRBV7-9; cdr3_nt: TGTGCCAGCAGACCGGACAGGGTCTACGAGCAGTACTTC; cdr3_aa: CASRPDRVYEQYF
j_call: TRBJ2-5; clone_size: -; d_call: -; v_call: TRBV28; cdr3_nt: TGTGCCAGCAGTTTCTCTGGACAAGAGACCCAGTACTTC; cdr3_aa: CASSFSGQETQYF
j_call: TRBJ2-3; clone_size: -; d_call: TRBD1; v_call: TRBV28; cdr3_nt: TGTGCCAGCAGTTCGACAGGGGGCGGCACAGATACGCAGTATTTT; cdr3_aa: CASSSTGGGTDTQYF
j_call: TRBJ1-3; clone_size: -; d_call: -; v_call: TRBV7-9; cdr3_nt: TGTGCCAGCAGCTTAGACCAGGGAAACACCATATATTTT; cdr3_aa: CASSLDQGNTIYF
j_call: TRBJ2-5; clone_size: -; d_call: -; v_call: TRBV2; cdr3_nt: TGTGCCAGCAGTGAAGCGGGGGGAAAAGAGACCCAGTACTTC; cdr3_aa: CASSEAGGKETQYF
j_call: TRBJ2-7; clone_size: once; d_call: -; v_call: TRBV6-6; cdr3_nt: TGTGCCAGCAGTTACTCGGAGGGCTACGAGCAGTACTTC; cdr3_aa: CASSYSEGYEQYF